The clone carrying this T cell receptor beta chain occurred once. The CDR3 is made up of 15 amino acids. CDR1 is MNHEY and CDR2 is SVGAGI in the germline V gene. V lost 0 bases to trimming and J lost 2 bases, with 11 bases between them. This sample was taken from a study of blood T cell repertoires in COVID-19. Original analysis: Reference gene primer amplification in the assay estimated nucleated cell counts. The method was immunoSEQ multiplex PCR; TCRdb's version includes in-frame clones alone and lacks a portion of them. V, J and clone size are taken as reported in that table, and D and trimming were inferred from the DNA itself. The data show 150,000 to 200,000 clones, roughly nine tenths seen once.

The origin of this receptor is a human donor in a cohort sampled during active COVID-19. The sample consisted of peripheral blood. The chain has TRBV6-5 and TRBJ2-7; possibly TRBD2 for D (5 bases). The CDR3 bases are TGTGCCAGCAGTTACTCGACGGGGTTCACCTACGAGCAGTACTTC. This translates into CASSYSTGFTYEQYF.